Listed below are T cell receptor beta chains from one sample, sequenced in a study of blood T cell repertoires in COVID-19. TCRdb's table, derived via immunoSEQ multiplex PCR, lists solely in-frame clones and lacks some. The sample holds 300,000 or so clones, just over 85% seen once. Sample: PBMCs or T cells enriched from blood (not recorded which). The receptors originated from a woman aged 35 to 49 with acute COVID-19. Each CDR3 is given with its conserved first and last residue. A D gene is named only where the DNA matches it firmly.

d_gene | j_gene | v_gene | CDR3nt | CDR3aa
TRBD1 | TRBJ1-5 | TRBV15 | TGTGCCACCAGCAGAGGCCAGGGGGTTCAGCCCCAGCATTTT | CATSRGQGVQPQHF
. | TRBJ2-3 | TRBV7-2 | TGTGCCAGCAGCTTAGGAGACACCCAACACACAGATACGCAGTATTTT | CASSLGDTQHTDTQYF
TRBD2 | TRBJ2-5 | TRBV28 | TGTGCCAGCAGCCACGGGACTAGCGGGAGCCCGAGGGAGACCCAGTACTTC | CASSHGTSGSPRETQYF
TRBD2 | TRBJ2-5 | TRBV7-2 | TGTGCCAGCAGCTTAGGTTTTTTAGCGGGAGTGGAGACCCAGTACTTC | CASSLGFLAGVETQYF
TRBD1 | TRBJ2-4 | TRBV5-6 | TGTGCCAGCAGCTTAGGGGGACAGGGTTTAAACATTCAGTACTTC | CASSLGGQGLNIQYF
. | TRBJ2-1 | TRBV12-3/TRBV12-4 | TGTGCCAGCAGTTTAGCCGGTGAGCAGTTCTTC | CASSLAGEQFF
TRBD1 | TRBJ1-3 | TRBV19 | TGTGCCAGTGAAAATGAGGGGGCGCTCTTTGGAAACACCATATATTTT | CASENEGALFGNTIYF
. | TRBJ1-2 | TRBV19 | TGTGCCAGTAGTCCCGGGGATCTTTATGGCTACACCTTC | CASSPGDLYGYTF
TRBD2 | TRBJ2-7 | TRBV4-3 | TGCGCCAGCAGCCAAGACGCTAGCGGGAGGGCCTACGAGCAGTACTTC | CASSQDASGRAYEQYF
TRBD2 | TRBJ2-3 | TRBV9 | TGTGCCAGCAGGAGGACTAGCTTGACAGATACGCAGTATTTT | CASRRTSLTDTQYF
. | TRBJ2-1 | TRBV29-1 | TGCAGCGTTGTAAGGGACAACTACAATGAGCAGTTCTTC | CSVVRDNYNEQFF
. | TRBJ2-3 | TRBV19 | TGTGCCAGTACCCCCGGCCTAGGCGAGGCAGATACGCAGTATTTT | CASTPGLGEADTQYF
TRBD2 | TRBJ2-5 | TRBV6-5 | TGTGCCAGCAGTTCTAGCGGGAGGGACCAAGAGACCCAGTACTTC | CASSSSGRDQETQYF
TRBD1 | TRBJ2-7 | TRBV6-5 | TGTGCCAGCAGTCCTGACAGGGCCAGAGCCTACGAGCAGTACTTC | CASSPDRARAYEQYF
TRBD1 | TRBJ2-6 | TRBV9 | TGTGCCAGCAGCCTCGGGGACAGGGGTATATTACCTGGGGCCAACGTCCTGACTTTC | CASSLGDRGILPGANVLTF
TRBD1 | TRBJ1-2 | TRBV2 | TGTGCCAGCAGTGCCCCCAAGGGACAGGGGGATCTCTACACCTTC | CASSAPKGQGDLYTF
. | TRBJ2-3 | TRBV5-1 | TGCGCCAGCAGCTATTCATCCGGGGCAGATACGCAGTATTTT | CASSYSSGADTQYF
. | TRBJ2-3 | TRBV5-1 | TGCGCCAGCAGCTTGGTCGGGGGAAACACAGATACGCAGTATTTT | CASSLVGGNTDTQYF
TRBD1 | TRBJ2-2 | TRBV25-1 | TGTGCCAGCAGTAGACAGGGTGTAAACACCGGGGAGCTGTTTTTT | CASSRQGVNTGELFF
TRBD1 | TRBJ1-1 | TRBV3-1/TRBV3-2 | TGTGCCAGCAGCTCAAGAAACCGGGACAGGGGGTTATGTCACACTGAAGCTTTCTTT | CASSSRNRDRGLCHTEAFF
TRBD1 | TRBJ1-2 | TRBV3-1/TRBV3-2 | TGTGCCAGCAGCCAAGAGTGGGCAGGGGGGAACTATGGCTACACCTTC | CASSQEWAGGNYGYTF
. | TRBJ2-1 | TRBV1 | TGCACCAGCATCCCGAGCGGGACAGGGGGAAACAATGAGCAGTTCTTC | CTSIPSGTGGNNEQFF